This TCR beta chain was sequenced for a study of immune cell composition in non-small cell lung cancer. Clones were sequenced by immunoSEQ multiplex PCR, and TCRdb holds only the in-frame ones, with some missing. This table has under 3,500 clones, 71% appearing once. Deletions cut 5 bases from V and 2 bases from J, with 13 bases between. The CDR3 has 14 residues. Looked up from germline, CDR1 is SGHAT and CDR2 is FQNNGV. Only one count was recorded for this clone. Normal lung was taken at the farthest possible site, at least 3 cm from tumour. The same data also went into a second study, on CD4 T cells in lung cancer. From that second work: Curative-intent resections for stage I-III non-small cell lung cancer supplied tumor and non-adjacent lung tissue.

What was sequenced was non-adjacent lung tissue. The genes are TRBV11-2 and TRBJ2-7; D perhaps matches TRBD2 (6 bases). This TCR was recovered from a human donor with non-small cell lung cancer. CDR3 in amino acids: CASSAGDWTYEQYV. CDR3 nucleotides: TGTGCCAGCAGCGCCGGGGACTGGACCTACGAGCAGTACGTC.